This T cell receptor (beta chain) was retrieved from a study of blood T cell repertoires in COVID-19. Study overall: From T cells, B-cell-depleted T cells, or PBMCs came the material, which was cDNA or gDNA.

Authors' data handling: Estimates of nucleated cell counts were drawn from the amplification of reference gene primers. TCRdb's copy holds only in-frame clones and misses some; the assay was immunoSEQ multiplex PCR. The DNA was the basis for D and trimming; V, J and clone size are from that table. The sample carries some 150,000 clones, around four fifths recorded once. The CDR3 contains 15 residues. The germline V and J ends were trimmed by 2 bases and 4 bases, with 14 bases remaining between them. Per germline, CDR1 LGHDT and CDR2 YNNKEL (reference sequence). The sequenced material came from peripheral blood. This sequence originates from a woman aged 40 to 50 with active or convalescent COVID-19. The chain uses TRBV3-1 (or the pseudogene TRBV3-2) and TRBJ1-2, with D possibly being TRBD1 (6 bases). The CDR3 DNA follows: TGTGCCAGCAGCCAATTGGGGGGGCCCCCCTATGGCTACACCTTC. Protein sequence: CASSQLGGPPYGYTF.